This T cell receptor beta chain is from a study of cytomegalovirus exposure and HLA in healthy donors. A word on this clone: What it binds is not known.

Primers: 60 Vbeta forward and 13 Jbeta reverse. Some clones are missing from TCRdb's copy, which holds only in-frame ones; the method was immunoSEQ multiplex PCR. The sample shows about 92,000 clones, approximately 84% of them seen only once. Study findings and constraints: When analyzed later, a missense DCLRE1C variant was found to be linked to TCR beta V- and J-gene trimming.

V shed 4 bases and J shed 0 bases, with 11 bases lying between them. CDR1 and CDR2 (germline): SGHRS, YFSETQ. This CDR3 comprises 14 residues. The clonotype comes from a woman between 18 and 29 years old in good health and CMV-seropositive. Specimen: PBMCs. This chain links TRBV5-1 with TRBJ2-7; D is perhaps TRBD1 (6 bases). The CDR3 sequence: CASSKTGDSYEQYF. CDR3 bases: TGCGCCAGCAGCAAGACAGGAGACTCCTACGAGCAGTACTTC.